These 8 T cell receptor beta chains came from one sample sequenced in a study of blood T cells in healthy people across ages. A sample-barcoded 5' primer and a J-beta primer mix were used in a second PCR of about 7 to 12 cycles. In TCRdb, the 5' RACE reads were re-called with MiXCR into one record per CDR3 protein. The sample yields over 600,000 distinct CDR3 sequences, approximately 40% seen once. Input material: blood. Receptor source: a man older than 75 in good health.

This chain connects TRBV10-2 to TRBJ2-5; 9 nucleotides match TRBD2. The CDR3 runs to 16 residues. In germline, CDR1 is WSHSY, CDR2 SAAADI. V shed 5 bases and J 1 base; nucleotides not matched to a gene: 8. The CDR3 loop is CASSPGLAIFQETQYF. Written as DNA, the CDR3 is TGCGCCAGCAGTCCGGGACTAGCTATTTTCCAAGAGACCCAGTACTTC.

This clonotype turned up a few times. A junction boundary mismatches the germline segment, possibly from a read error. V and J are TRBV29-1 and TRBJ2-3; D is unclear. Germline V gene lookup returns CDR1 SQVTM and CDR2 ANQGSEA. This CDR3 comprises 13 residues. This CDR3 reads CSDDGLGTDMQYF. The DNA of the CDR3 is TGCAGCGATGACGGGTTGGGCACAGATATGCAGTATTTT.

This clonotype was found a few times. The rearrangement links TRBV6-6 to TRBJ1-1; 8 bases are a match to TRBD1. The CDR3 is made up of 14 amino acids. The germline gives CDR1 MNHNY, CDR2 SVGAGI (reference sequence). V lost 8 bases and J lost 5; bases outside the gene matches: 10. The CDR3 is CASHRDRGVTEAFF. The CDR3, as DNA: TGTGCCAGCCATAGAGACAGGGGTGTTACTGAAGCTTTCTTT.

This clonotype occurred a few times. Just one base apart from a much larger clone, this may be a read error. V usage is TRBV7-9 and J usage is TRBJ2-5; D is ambiguous. Matching the DNA end better, TRBJ2-1 makes the J call doubtful. CDR1 and CDR2 (germline): SEHNR, FQNEAQ (reference sequence). The CDR3 sequence is 14 residues long. CDR3 nucleotides: TGTGCCAGCAGCTTAGCGACGGTCCAAGAGACCCAGTTCTTC. This gives the protein CASSLATVQETQFF.

In this sample, this clonotype turned up a few times. V gene TRBV4-3 combines with J gene TRBJ2-5, with D uncertain. TRBJ2-7 matches the DNA end more closely, so the J call is doubtful. Germline loops: CDR1 LGHNA, CDR2 YSLEER. The CDR3 has 13 residues. The CDR3 sequence is CASSQDQTYEQYF. DNA of the CDR3: TGCGCCAGCAGCCAAGATCAAACTTACGAGCAGTACTTC.

The chain recombines TRBV6-1 with TRBJ1-2; D unclear. The V and J ends lost 6 bases and 5 bases respectively, with 7 bases between them. Germline CDR1 reads MNHNS; CDR2 reads SASEGT. This CDR3 contains 11 residues. CDR3 DNA: TGTGCCAGCAGGGCACAGTATGGCTACACCTTC. Its translation is CASRAQYGYTF.

This clonotype was seen a few times. The J gene is TRBJ2-1, the V gene TRBV7-9; the D is unclear. Trimming removed 3 bases from V and 1 base from J, with 4 bases in between. The CDR3 length is 13 residues. The germline CDR1 and CDR2 sequences are SEHNR and FQNEAQ (reference sequence). The CDR3 DNA sequence: TGTGCCAGCAGCTTGTTTTCCTACAATGAGCAGTTCTTC. Translating gives CASSLFSYNEQFF.

This clonotype was detected only a few times. This chain joins TRBV6-1 and TRBJ1-1; D perhaps matches TRBD1 (6 bases). The germline V gene has CDR1 MNHNS and CDR2 SASEGT. Trimming pared 7 bases from V and 7 bases from J, leaving 19 bases between. CDR3 length: 14 residues. The CDR3 protein is CASKLSGTPFEAFF. The CDR3 DNA is TGTGCCAGCAAATTGAGCGGGACACCCTTTGAAGCTTTCTTT.